This record covers a single TCR beta chain. What it recognizes is unknown. The data are from a study of CD8 T cells in ankylosing spondylitis. After removal of 5 bases from V and 3 bases from J, the junction contained 6 bases not matched to a gene. The CDR3 loop spans 14 amino acids. Germline CDR1 and CDR2: DFQATT and SNEGSKA (reference sequence). Overall study findings and caveats: There was reportedly significant enrichment of clones that were disease-linked in matched ankylosing spondylitis synovial fluid. Disease-linked clones, CD8+, were relatively rare in peripheral blood.

MiXCR, applied by TCRdb to the 5' RACE reads, yields one record per CDR3 protein. The top ten clones hold roughly 7.3% of a sample with 250,000 to 300,000 distinct CDR3 sequences, around 19% of them seen once. The sequence was obtained from a male donor with ankylosing spondylitis or in good health (not recorded which). Sequencing was carried out using blood, either unsorted or a sorted T cell fraction (not recorded which). The chain joins TRBV20-1 to TRBJ2-3, with 9 positions matching TRBD2. The DNA for the CDR3 is TGCAGTGCTTTTCGGGCGGGGGGGACAGATACGCAGTATTTT. Protein sequence: CSAFRAGGTDTQYF.